This T cell receptor (beta chain) is drawn from a study of cytomegalovirus exposure and HLA in healthy donors. Looking at the study overall: From around 180 million T cells, an earlier analysis saw 120 million or so unique TCR beta sequences. Whole-study results and caveats: The majority of CMV-associated TCR beta chains were reported as apparently HLA-restricted in a later analysis. Later on, an analysis tied approximately 17,000 TCR beta sequences to HLA alleles at 0.05 false discovery rate. A prior analysis recorded that most TCR beta V segments were productive about 87% or about 30% of the time.

13 Jbeta primers and 60 Vbeta primers were used for the PCR. Some clones are missing from TCRdb's copy, which holds only in-frame ones; the method was immunoSEQ multiplex PCR. The profile shows approximately 99,000 clones, roughly four fifths of them singletons. V dropped 5 bases and J dropped 1 base, with 8 bases sitting between them. CDR3 length: 14 residues. CDR1 and CDR2 from the germline V gene are SGHNT and YENEEA. Comment on this clone: Its antigen is still unknown.

Input material: PBMCs. The rearrangement uses TRBV11-3 and TRBJ2-2; D is unresolved. This sequence originates from a middle-aged man in good health and CMV-seronegative. Here the CDR3 DNA reads TGTGCCAGCAGCCCCAGACAGAACACCGGGGAGCTGTTTTTT. Translation gives CASSPRQNTGELFF.